This T cell receptor (beta chain) was retrieved from a study of blood T cell repertoires in COVID-19. Across the study: From T cells, B-cell-depleted T cells, or PBMCs came the material, which was cDNA or gDNA.

In the source study's methods: The authors estimated nucleated cell counts from reference gene primer amplification. Profiled with immunoSEQ multiplex PCR; TCRdb holds only in-frame clones, not every one. V and J calls plus clone size are reproduced from that table; the DNA served to infer D and trimming. The table has 80,000 to 100,000 clones, around 88% seen once. The germline CDR1 and CDR2 sequences are SEHNR and FQNEAQ (reference sequence). V was cut by 5 bases and J by 5 bases, with 15 bases left in between. The CDR3 spans 14 residues. The genes are TRBV7-9 and TRBJ1-2, with D perhaps TRBD1 (5 bases). This TCR was sampled from a man aged 50-60 years with COVID-19, enrolled during active disease. The sequencing sample was made of peripheral blood. The DNA of the CDR3 is TGTGCCAGCAGCCAAGGGAGGGGCGATTATGGCTACACCTTC. Translating gives CASSQGRGDYGYTF. The full variable domain, completed using reference TRBV7-9 and TRBJ1-2, is DTGVSQNPRHKITKRGQNVTFRCDPISEHNRLYWYRQTLGQGPEFLTYFQNEAQLEKSRLLSDRFSAERPKGSFSTLEIQRTEQGDSAMYLCASSQGRGDYGYTFGSGTRLTVV.